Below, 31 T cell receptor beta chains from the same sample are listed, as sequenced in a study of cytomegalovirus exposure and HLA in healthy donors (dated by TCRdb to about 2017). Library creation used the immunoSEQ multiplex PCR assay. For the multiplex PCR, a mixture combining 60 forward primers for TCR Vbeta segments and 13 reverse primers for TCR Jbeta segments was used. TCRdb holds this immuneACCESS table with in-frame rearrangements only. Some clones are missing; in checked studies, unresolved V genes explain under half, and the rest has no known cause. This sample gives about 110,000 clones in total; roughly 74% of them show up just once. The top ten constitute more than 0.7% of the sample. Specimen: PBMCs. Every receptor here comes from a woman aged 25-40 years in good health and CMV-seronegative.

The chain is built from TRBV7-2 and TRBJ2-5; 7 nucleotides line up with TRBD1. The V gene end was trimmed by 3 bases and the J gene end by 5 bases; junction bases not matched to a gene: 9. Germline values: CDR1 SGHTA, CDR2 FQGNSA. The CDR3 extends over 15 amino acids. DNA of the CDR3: TGTGCCAGCAGCTTTGCCGGAGACAGGGCGGAGACCCAGTACTTC. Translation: CASSFAGDRAETQYF. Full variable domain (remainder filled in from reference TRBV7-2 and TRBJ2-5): GAGVSQSPSNKVTEKGKDVELRCDPISGHTALYWYRQSLGQGLEFLIYFQGNSAPDKSGLPSDRFSAERTGGSVSTLTIQRTQQEDSAVYLCASSFAGDRAETQYFGPGTRLLVL.

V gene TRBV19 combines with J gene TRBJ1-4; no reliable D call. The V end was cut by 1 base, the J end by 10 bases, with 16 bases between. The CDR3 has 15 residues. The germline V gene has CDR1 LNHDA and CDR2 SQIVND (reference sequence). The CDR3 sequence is CASSIVGTLARKLFF. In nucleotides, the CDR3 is TGTGCCAGTAGTATAGTAGGCACTTTAGCCAGAAAACTGTTTTTT.

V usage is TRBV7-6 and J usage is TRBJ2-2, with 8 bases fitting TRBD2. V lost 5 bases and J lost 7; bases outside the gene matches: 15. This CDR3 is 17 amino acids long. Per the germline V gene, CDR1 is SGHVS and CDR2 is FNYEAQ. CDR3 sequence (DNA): TGTGCCAGCAGCCCATATTCCGGGACTAGAAACTACGGGGAGCTGTTTTTT. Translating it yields CASSPYSGTRNYGELFF. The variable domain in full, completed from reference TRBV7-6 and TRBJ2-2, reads GAGVSQSPRYKVTKRGQDVALRCDPISGHVSLYWYRQALGQGPEFLTYFNYEAQQDKSGLPNDRFSAERPEGSISTLTIQRTEQRDSAMYRCASSPYSGTRNYGELFFGEGSRLTVL.

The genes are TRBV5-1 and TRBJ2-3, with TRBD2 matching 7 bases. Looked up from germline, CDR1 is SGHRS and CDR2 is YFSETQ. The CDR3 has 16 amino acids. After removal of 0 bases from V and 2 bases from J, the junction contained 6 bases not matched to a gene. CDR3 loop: CASSLAGGGNTDTQYF. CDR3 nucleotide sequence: TGCGCCAGCAGCTTGGCCGGCGGGGGAAACACAGATACGCAGTATTTT.

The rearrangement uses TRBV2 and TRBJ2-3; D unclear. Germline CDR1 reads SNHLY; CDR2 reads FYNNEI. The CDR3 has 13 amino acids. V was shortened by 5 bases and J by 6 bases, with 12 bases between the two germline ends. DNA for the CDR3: TGTGCCAGCAGTCCTGCCGGGTGGGATACGCAGTATTTT. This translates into CASSPAGWDTQYF.

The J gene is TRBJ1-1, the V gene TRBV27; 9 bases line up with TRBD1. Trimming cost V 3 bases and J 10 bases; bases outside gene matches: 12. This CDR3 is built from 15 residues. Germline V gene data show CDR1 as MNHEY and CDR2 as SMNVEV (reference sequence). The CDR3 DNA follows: TGTGCCAGCAGTTTCCTAACAGGGGGCGATCACGGAGCTTTCTTT. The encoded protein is CASSFLTGGDHGAFF.

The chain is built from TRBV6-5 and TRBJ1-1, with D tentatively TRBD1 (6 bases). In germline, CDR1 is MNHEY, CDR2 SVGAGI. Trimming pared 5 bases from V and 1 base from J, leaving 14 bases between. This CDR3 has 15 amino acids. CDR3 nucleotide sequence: TGTGCCAGCAGTCTAAACAGGGCCGGGAACACTGAAGCTTTCTTT. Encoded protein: CASSLNRAGNTEAFF.

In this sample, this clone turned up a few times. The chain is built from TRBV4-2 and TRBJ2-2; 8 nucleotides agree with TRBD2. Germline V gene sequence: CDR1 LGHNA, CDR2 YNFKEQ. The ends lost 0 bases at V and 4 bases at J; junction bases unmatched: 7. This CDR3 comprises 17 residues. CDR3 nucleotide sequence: TGTGCCAGCAGCCAAGATGGGGCGGGGGGACGCACCGGGGAGCTGTTTTTT. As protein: CASSQDGAGGRTGELFF.

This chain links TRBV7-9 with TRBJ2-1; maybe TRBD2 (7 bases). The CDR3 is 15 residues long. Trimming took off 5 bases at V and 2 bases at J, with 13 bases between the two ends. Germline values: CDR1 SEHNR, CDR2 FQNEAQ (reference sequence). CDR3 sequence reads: CASSKGGVTYNEQFF. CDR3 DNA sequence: TGTGCCAGCAGCAAAGGGGGGGTCACCTACAATGAGCAGTTCTTC.

The CDR3 coding sequence is TGTGCCTGGAGTGGTGAGACAGGGGTTACTGAAGCTTTCTTT. Residues: CAWSGETGVTEAFF. The V call is TRBV30, the J call TRBJ1-1; 8 nucleotides line up with TRBD1. CDR3 length equals 14 residues. Germline V gene sequence: CDR1 GTSNPN, CDR2 SVGIG (reference sequence). V gave up 1 base and J gave up 5 bases; unmatched junction bases: 6. The full variable domain, rest sourced from reference TRBV30 and TRBJ1-1, is SQTIHQWPATLVQPVGSPLSLECTVEGTSNPNLYWYRQAAGRGLQLLFYSVGIGQISSEVPQNLSASRPQDRQFILSSKKLLLSDSGFYLCAWSGETGVTEAFFGQGTRLTVV.

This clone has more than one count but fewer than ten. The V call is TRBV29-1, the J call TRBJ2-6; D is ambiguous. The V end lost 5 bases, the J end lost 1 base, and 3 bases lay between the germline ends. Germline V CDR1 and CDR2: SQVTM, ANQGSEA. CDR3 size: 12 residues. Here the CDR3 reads CSVRSGANVLTF. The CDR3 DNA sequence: TGCAGCGTTCGGTCTGGGGCCAACGTCCTGACTTTC.

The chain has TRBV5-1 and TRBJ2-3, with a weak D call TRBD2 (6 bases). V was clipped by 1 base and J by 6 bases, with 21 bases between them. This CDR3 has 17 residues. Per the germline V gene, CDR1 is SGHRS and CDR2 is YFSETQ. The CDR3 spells CASSLLPDGPRGDTQYF. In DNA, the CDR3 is TGCGCCAGCAGCTTGTTACCTGACGGCCCTCGGGGGGATACGCAGTATTTT.

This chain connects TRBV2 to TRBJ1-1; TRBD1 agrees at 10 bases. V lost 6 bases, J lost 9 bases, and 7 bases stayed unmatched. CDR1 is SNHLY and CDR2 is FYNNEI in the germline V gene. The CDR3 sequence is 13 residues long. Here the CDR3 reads CASRSGQGVQAFF. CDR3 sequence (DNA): TGTGCCAGCAGGAGCGGACAGGGGGTACAAGCTTTCTTT.

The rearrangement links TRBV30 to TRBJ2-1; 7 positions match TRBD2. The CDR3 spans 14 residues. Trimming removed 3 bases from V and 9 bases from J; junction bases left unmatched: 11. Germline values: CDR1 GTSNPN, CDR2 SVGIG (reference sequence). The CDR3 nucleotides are TGTGCCTGGAGCGACGGGGGGAATTGGGGTGAGCAGTTCTTC. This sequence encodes CAWSDGGNWGEQFF.

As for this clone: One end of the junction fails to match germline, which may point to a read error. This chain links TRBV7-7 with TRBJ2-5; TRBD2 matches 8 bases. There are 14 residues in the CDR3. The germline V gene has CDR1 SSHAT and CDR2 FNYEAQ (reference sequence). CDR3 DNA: TGTGCTAGCAGCTCCTCCGGGCTAGCGGGGACCCAGTACTTC. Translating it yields CASSSSGLAGTQYF. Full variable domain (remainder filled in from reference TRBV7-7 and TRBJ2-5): GAGVSQSPRYKVTKRGQDVTLRCDPISSHATLYWYQQALGQGPEFLTYFNYEAQPDKSGLPSDRFSAERPEGSISTLTIQRTEQRDSAMYRCASSSSGLAGTQYFGPGTRLLVL.

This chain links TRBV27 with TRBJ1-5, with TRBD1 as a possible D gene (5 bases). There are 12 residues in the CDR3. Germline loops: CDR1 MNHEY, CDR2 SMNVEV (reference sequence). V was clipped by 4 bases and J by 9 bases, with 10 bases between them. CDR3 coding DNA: TGTGCCAGCAGTTGGCCGGGGGGGCCCCAGCATTTT. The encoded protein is CASSWPGGPQHF.

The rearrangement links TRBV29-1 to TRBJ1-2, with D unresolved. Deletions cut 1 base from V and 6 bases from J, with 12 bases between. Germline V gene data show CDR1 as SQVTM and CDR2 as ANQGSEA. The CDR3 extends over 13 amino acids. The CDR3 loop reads CSVEGSGANGYTF. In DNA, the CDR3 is TGCAGCGTTGAAGGAAGTGGAGCCAATGGCTACACCTTC.

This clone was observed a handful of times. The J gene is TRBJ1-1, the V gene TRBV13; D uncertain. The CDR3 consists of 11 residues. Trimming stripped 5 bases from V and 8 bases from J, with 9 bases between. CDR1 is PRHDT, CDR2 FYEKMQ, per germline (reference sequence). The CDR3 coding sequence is TGTGCCAGCAGCACCGTTGGCGAAGCTTTCTTT. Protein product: CASSTVGEAFF.

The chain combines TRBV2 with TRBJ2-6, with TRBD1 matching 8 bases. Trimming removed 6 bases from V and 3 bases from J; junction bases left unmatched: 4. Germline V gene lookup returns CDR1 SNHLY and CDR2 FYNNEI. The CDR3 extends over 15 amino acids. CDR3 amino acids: CASSSDRGGANVLTF. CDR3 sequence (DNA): TGTGCCAGCAGCTCAGACAGGGGTGGGGCCAACGTCCTGACTTTC.

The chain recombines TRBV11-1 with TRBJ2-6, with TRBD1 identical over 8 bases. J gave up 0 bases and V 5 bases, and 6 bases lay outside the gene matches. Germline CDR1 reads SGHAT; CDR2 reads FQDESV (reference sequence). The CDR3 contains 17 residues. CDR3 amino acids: CASSPGQGSSGANVLTF. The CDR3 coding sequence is TGTGCCAGCAGCCCAGGACAGGGTAGCTCTGGGGCCAACGTCCTGACTTTC.

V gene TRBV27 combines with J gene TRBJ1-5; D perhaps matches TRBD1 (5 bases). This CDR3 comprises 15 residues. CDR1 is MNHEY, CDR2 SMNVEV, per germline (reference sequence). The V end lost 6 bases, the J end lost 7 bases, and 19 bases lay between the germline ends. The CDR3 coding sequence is TGTGCCAGCAGCTCCTTGGAGGGGAGAGGGCAGCCCCAGCATTTT. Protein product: CASSSLEGRGQPQHF.

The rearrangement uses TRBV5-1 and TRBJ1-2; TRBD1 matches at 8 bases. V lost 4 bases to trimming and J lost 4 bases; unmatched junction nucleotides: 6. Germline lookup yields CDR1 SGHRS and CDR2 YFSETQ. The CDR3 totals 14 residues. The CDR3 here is CASSASGTGYGYTF. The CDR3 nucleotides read TGCGCCAGCAGCGCTTCCGGGACAGGCTATGGCTACACCTTC.

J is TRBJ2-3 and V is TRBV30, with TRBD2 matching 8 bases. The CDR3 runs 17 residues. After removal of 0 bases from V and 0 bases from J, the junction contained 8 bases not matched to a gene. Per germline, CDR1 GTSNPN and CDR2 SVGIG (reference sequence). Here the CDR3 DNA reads TGTGCCTGGAGTGTAGCGGGGGCACTTGCTAGCACAGATACGCAGTATTTT. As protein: CAWSVAGALASTDTQYF.

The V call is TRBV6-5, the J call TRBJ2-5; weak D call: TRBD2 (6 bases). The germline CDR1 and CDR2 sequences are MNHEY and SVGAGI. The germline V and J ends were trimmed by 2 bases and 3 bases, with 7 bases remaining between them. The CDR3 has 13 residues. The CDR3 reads CASSYTSKETQYF. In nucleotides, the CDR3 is TGTGCCAGCAGTTACACTAGCAAAGAGACCCAGTACTTC.

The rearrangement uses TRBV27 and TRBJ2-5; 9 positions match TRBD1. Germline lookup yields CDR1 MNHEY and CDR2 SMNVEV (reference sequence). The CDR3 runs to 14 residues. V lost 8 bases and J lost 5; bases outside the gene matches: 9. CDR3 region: CASRGQGRKETQYF. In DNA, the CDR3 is TGTGCCAGCCGAGGACAGGGGAGGAAGGAGACCCAGTACTTC.

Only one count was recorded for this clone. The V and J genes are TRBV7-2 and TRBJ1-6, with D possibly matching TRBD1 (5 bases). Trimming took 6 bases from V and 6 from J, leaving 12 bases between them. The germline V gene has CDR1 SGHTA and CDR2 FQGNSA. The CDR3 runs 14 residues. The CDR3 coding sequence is TGTGCCAGCAGTTTTGACGGGGGTAATTCACCCCTCCACTTT. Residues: CASSFDGGNSPLHF.

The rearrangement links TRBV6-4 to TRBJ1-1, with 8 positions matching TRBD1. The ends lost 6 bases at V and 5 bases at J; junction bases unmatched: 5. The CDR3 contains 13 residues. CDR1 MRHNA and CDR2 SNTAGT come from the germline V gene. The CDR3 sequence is CASRGQGSTEAFF. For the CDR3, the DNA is TGTGCCAGCAGAGGACAGGGTAGTACTGAAGCTTTCTTT.

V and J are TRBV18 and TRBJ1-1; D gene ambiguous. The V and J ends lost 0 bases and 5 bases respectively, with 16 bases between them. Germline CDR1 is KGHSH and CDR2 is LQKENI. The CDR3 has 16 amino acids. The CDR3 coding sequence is TGTGCCAGCTCACCACCGTTTGAGGGTGTTGAGACTGAAGCTTTCTTT. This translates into CASSPPFEGVETEAFF. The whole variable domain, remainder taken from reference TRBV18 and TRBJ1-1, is NAGVMQNPRHLVRRRGQEARLRCSPMKGHSHVYWYRQLPEEGLKFMVYLQKENIIDESGMPKERFSAEFPKEGPSILRIQQVVRGDSAAYFCASSPPFEGVETEAFFGQGTRLTVV.

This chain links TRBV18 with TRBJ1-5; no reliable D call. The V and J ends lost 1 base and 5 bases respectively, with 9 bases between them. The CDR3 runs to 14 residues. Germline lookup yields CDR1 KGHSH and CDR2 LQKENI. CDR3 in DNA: TGTGCCAGCTCACCACTTCCCCTCGATCAGCCCCAGCATTTT. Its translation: CASSPLPLDQPQHF.

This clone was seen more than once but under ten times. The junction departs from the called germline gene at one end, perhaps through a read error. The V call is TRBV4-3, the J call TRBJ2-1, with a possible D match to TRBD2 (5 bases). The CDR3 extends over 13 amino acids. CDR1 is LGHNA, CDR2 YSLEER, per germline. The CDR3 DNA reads TGCGCCAGCAGCGAAGAGCGGTACAATGAGCAGTTCTTC. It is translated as CASSEERYNEQFF.

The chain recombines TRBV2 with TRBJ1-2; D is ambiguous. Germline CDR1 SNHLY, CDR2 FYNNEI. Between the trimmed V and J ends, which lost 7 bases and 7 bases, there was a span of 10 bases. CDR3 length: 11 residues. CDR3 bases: TGTGCCAGCACCGGCCGGGGTGGCTACACCTTC. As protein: CASTGRGGYTF.